Listed below are T cell receptor beta chains from one sample, sequenced in a study of T cells in Graves' hyperthyroidism and ophthalmopathy. TCRdb reprocessed the multiplex PCR reads via MiXCR and lists one record per CDR3 protein. In the table there are over 400,000 distinct CDR3 sequences, around a fifth of which are singletons. Sequenced: blood. These TCRs come from an older woman with Graves' ophthalmopathy. Each CDR3 is given with its conserved first and last residue. Each record gives: V gene, J gene, clone size, D gene, CDR3 protein, CDR3 DNA. A D gene is named only where the DNA matches it firmly. Clone size is given for some rows only: seen once, a few or many times, or a class if the clone is expanded.

V gene: TRBV24-1; J gene: TRBJ1-5; clone size: many; D gene: .; CDR3 protein: CATSDARQSNQPQHF; CDR3 DNA: TGTGCCACCAGTGATGCCCGACAAAGCAATCAGCCCCAGCATTTT
V gene: TRBV9; J gene: TRBJ2-1; clone size: few; D gene: TRBD1; CDR3 protein: CASSVGTGLGYEQFF; CDR3 DNA: TGTGCCAGCAGCGTAGGGACAGGGTTGGGTTACGAGCAGTTCTTC
V gene: TRBV20-1; J gene: TRBJ2-2; clone size: .; D gene: .; CDR3 protein: CSASRTSNTGELFF; CDR3 DNA: TGCAGTGCTAGTAGGACATCGAACACCGGGGAGCTGTTTTTT
V gene: TRBV6-1; J gene: TRBJ1-2; clone size: .; D gene: TRBD1; CDR3 protein: CASSEPGTGGPSYGYTF; CDR3 DNA: TGTGCCAGCAGTGAACCCGGGACAGGGGGCCCCTCCTATGGCTACACCTTC
V gene: TRBV7-2; J gene: TRBJ1-2; clone size: many; D gene: .; CDR3 protein: CASRGSNYGYTF; CDR3 DNA: TGTGCCAGCAGAGGCAGTAACTATGGCTACACCTTC
V gene: TRBV10-3; J gene: TRBJ2-2; clone size: many; D gene: TRBD2; CDR3 protein: CAIRTSGSSGELFF; CDR3 DNA: TGTGCCATCAGGACTAGCGGGAGCTCCGGGGAGCTGTTTTTT
V gene: TRBV20-1; J gene: TRBJ2-1; clone size: few; D gene: TRBD2; CDR3 protein: CSARDLASGMAHEQFF; CDR3 DNA: TGCAGTGCTAGAGATCTCGCTAGCGGGATGGCGCATGAGCAGTTCTTC
V gene: TRBV12-5; J gene: TRBJ2-2; clone size: .; D gene: .; CDR3 protein: CASGLPTANTGELFF; CDR3 DNA: TGTGCTAGTGGTTTGCCGACAGCGAACACCGGGGAGCTGTTTTTT
V gene: TRBV19; J gene: TRBJ1-2; clone size: few; D gene: .; CDR3 protein: CASSMGRDLYGYTF; CDR3 DNA: TGTGCCAGTAGTATGGGGCGGGATCTATATGGCTACACCTTC
V gene: TRBV15; J gene: TRBJ2-7; clone size: few; D gene: .; CDR3 protein: CATSRDFGVYEQYF; CDR3 DNA: TGTGCCACCAGCAGAGATTTCGGGGTCTACGAGCAGTACTTC
V gene: TRBV28; J gene: TRBJ1-5; clone size: once; D gene: TRBD1; CDR3 protein: CASRSAGGGDQPQHF; CDR3 DNA: TGTGCCAGCAGATCGGCAGGGGGCGGAGATCAGCCCCAGCATTTT
V gene: TRBV27; J gene: TRBJ2-3; clone size: .; D gene: TRBD2; CDR3 protein: CASSLIGGSPTDTQYF; CDR3 DNA: TGTGCCAGCAGTTTAATTGGCGGGAGCCCCACAGATACGCAGTATTTT
V gene: TRBV6-2/TRBV6-3; J gene: TRBJ2-3; clone size: few; D gene: TRBD2; CDR3 protein: CASTGSGRVDTQYF; CDR3 DNA: TGTGCCAGCACTGGTAGCGGGAGGGTAGATACGCAGTATTTT
V gene: TRBV28; J gene: TRBJ1-3; clone size: many; D gene: TRBD1; CDR3 protein: CASSFPGQVSGNTIYF; CDR3 DNA: TGTGCCAGCAGTTTCCCAGGACAGGTCTCTGGAAACACCATATATTTT
V gene: TRBV18; J gene: TRBJ2-7; clone size: once; D gene: .; CDR3 protein: CASSPRAGISYEQYF; CDR3 DNA: TGTGCCAGCTCACCCCGAGCAGGGATCTCCTACGAGCAGTACTTC
V gene: TRBV4-2; J gene: TRBJ2-1; clone size: .; D gene: TRBD2; CDR3 protein: CASSQDRSGRGNNEQFF; CDR3 DNA: TGTGCCAGCAGCCAAGATAGGTCCGGGAGGGGAAACAATGAGCAGTTCTTC
V gene: TRBV5-1; J gene: TRBJ1-1; clone size: few; D gene: TRBD1; CDR3 protein: CASSLMTGGMGSTEAFF; CDR3 DNA: TGCGCCAGCAGCCTGATGACAGGGGGCATGGGGAGCACTGAAGCTTTCTTT
V gene: TRBV30; J gene: TRBJ2-1; clone size: many; D gene: .; CDR3 protein: CAWADSSYNEQFF; CDR3 DNA: TGTGCCTGGGCGGATAGCTCCTACAATGAGCAGTTCTTC
V gene: TRBV25-1; J gene: TRBJ2-1; clone size: .; D gene: .; CDR3 protein: CASSELLAASEQFF; CDR3 DNA: TGTGCCAGCAGTGAATTGCTAGCAGCAAGTGAGCAGTTCTTC
V gene: TRBV12-5; J gene: TRBJ1-1; clone size: many; D gene: .; CDR3 protein: CASGLVPLLGAFF; CDR3 DNA: TGTGCTAGTGGTTTGGTACCACTATTGGGAGCTTTCTTT
V gene: TRBV7-2; J gene: TRBJ2-2; clone size: .; D gene: .; CDR3 protein: CASSLKGGWTGELFF; CDR3 DNA: TGTGCCAGCAGCTTAAAAGGAGGGTGGACCGGGGAGCTGTTTTTT
V gene: TRBV5-1; J gene: TRBJ2-7; clone size: few; D gene: .; CDR3 protein: CASSLGTADYEQYF; CDR3 DNA: TGCGCCAGCAGCTTGGGGACAGCGGACTACGAGCAGTACTTC
V gene: TRBV6-1; J gene: TRBJ1-5; clone size: many; D gene: TRBD1; CDR3 protein: CASTRDRGGQPQHF; CDR3 DNA: TGTGCCAGCACGAGGGACAGGGGTGGACAGCCCCAGCATTTT
V gene: TRBV10-3; J gene: TRBJ2-5; clone size: .; D gene: TRBD2; CDR3 protein: CAISYGLAGGSFGVAQYF; CDR3 DNA: TGTGCCATCAGTTACGGACTAGCGGGAGGATCTTTTGGGGTGGCCCAGTACTTC
V gene: TRBV2; J gene: TRBJ2-3; clone size: many; D gene: .; CDR3 protein: CASTRGTLTDTQYF; CDR3 DNA: TGTGCCAGCACTCGAGGGACTCTCACAGATACGCAGTATTTT
V gene: TRBV20-1; J gene: TRBJ2-3; clone size: .; D gene: .; CDR3 protein: CSAKRTNTDTQYF; CDR3 DNA: TGCAGTGCTAAGCGGACTAACACAGATACGCAGTATTTT
V gene: TRBV2; J gene: TRBJ2-5; clone size: many; D gene: .; CDR3 protein: CASSEALPEGRETQYF; CDR3 DNA: TGTGCCAGCAGTGAAGCGCTTCCGGAAGGGAGAGAGACCCAGTACTTC
V gene: TRBV6-2/TRBV6-3; J gene: TRBJ2-1; clone size: few; D gene: TRBD2; CDR3 protein: CASSYGLADYNEQFF; CDR3 DNA: TGTGCCAGCAGTTACGGACTAGCGGATTACAATGAGCAGTTCTTC
V gene: TRBV30; J gene: TRBJ1-1; clone size: many; D gene: TRBD1; CDR3 protein: CASKNRGLETEAFF; CDR3 DNA: TGTGCCAGTAAGAACAGGGGGCTGGAGACTGAAGCTTTCTTT
V gene: TRBV7-2; J gene: TRBJ2-7; clone size: many; D gene: TRBD1; CDR3 protein: CASSFQGAREQYF; CDR3 DNA: TGTGCCAGCAGCTTCCAGGGGGCGAGGGAGCAGTACTTC
V gene: TRBV12-3/TRBV12-4; J gene: TRBJ2-1; clone size: few; D gene: .; CDR3 protein: CASSHPGLFNEQFF; CDR3 DNA: TGTGCCAGCAGCCACCCAGGGTTGTTCAATGAGCAGTTCTTC
V gene: TRBV10-3; J gene: TRBJ2-7; clone size: .; D gene: .; CDR3 protein: CAISEGDRSSYEQYF; CDR3 DNA: TGTGCCATCAGTGAGGGAGACAGGAGCTCCTACGAGCAGTACTTC
V gene: TRBV7-6; J gene: TRBJ2-3; clone size: .; D gene: TRBD1; CDR3 protein: CASSFGAGGITDTQYF; CDR3 DNA: TGTGCCAGCAGCTTCGGGGCAGGGGGTATAACAGATACGCAGTATTTT
V gene: TRBV28; J gene: TRBJ1-5; clone size: few; D gene: .; CDR3 protein: CASGTNQPQHF; CDR3 DNA: TGTGCCAGCGGGACCAATCAGCCCCAGCATTTT
V gene: TRBV19; J gene: TRBJ1-2; clone size: .; D gene: TRBD1; CDR3 protein: CASRNPGQGSYTF; CDR3 DNA: TGTGCCAGTAGAAATCCGGGACAGGGGAGCTACACCTTC
V gene: TRBV7-2; J gene: TRBJ1-4; clone size: few; D gene: .; CDR3 protein: CASSRTFFEKLFF; CDR3 DNA: TGTGCCAGCAGCCGAACGTTCTTCGAAAAACTGTTTTTT
V gene: TRBV19; J gene: TRBJ2-2; clone size: few; D gene: TRBD1; CDR3 protein: CASSIGTGNTGELFF; CDR3 DNA: TGTGCCAGTAGTATTGGGACAGGGAACACCGGGGAGCTGTTTTTT
V gene: TRBV18; J gene: TRBJ2-7; clone size: few; D gene: .; CDR3 protein: CASSPKESYEQYF; CDR3 DNA: TGTGCCAGCTCACCAAAGGAGAGCTACGAGCAGTACTTC
V gene: TRBV10-3; J gene: TRBJ2-2; clone size: few; D gene: .; CDR3 protein: CAISEENTGELFF; CDR3 DNA: TGTGCCATCAGTGAGGAGAACACCGGGGAGCTGTTTTTT
V gene: TRBV7-3; J gene: TRBJ1-3; clone size: few; D gene: TRBD1; CDR3 protein: CASSRPGQGPGNTIYF; CDR3 DNA: TGTGCCAGCAGCCGACCGGGACAGGGACCGGGAAACACCATATATTTT
V gene: TRBV30; J gene: TRBJ1-6; clone size: .; D gene: .; CDR3 protein: CAFDGLYNSPLHF; CDR3 DNA: TGTGCCTTCGACGGTCTCTATAATTCACCCCTCCACTTT
V gene: TRBV28; J gene: TRBJ1-5; clone size: .; D gene: .; CDR3 protein: CASRPGGGRQPQHF; CDR3 DNA: TGTGCCAGCAGGCCGGGGGGGGGGAGGCAGCCCCAGCATTTT
V gene: TRBV5-1; J gene: TRBJ1-6; clone size: few; D gene: .; CDR3 protein: CASSVNGDSPLHF; CDR3 DNA: TGCGCCAGCAGCGTAAATGGGGATTCACCCCTCCACTTT
V gene: TRBV5-1; J gene: TRBJ2-5; clone size: .; D gene: .; CDR3 protein: CASSPFRGKETQYF; CDR3 DNA: TGCGCCAGCAGCCCCTTTCGGGGGAAGGAGACCCAGTACTTC
V gene: TRBV7-2; J gene: TRBJ2-7; clone size: .; D gene: .; CDR3 protein: CASSWRAGAEVSSRGEQYF; CDR3 DNA: TGTGCCAGCAGCTGGCGGGCAGGGGCAGAGGTATCCTCGCGAGGGGAGCAGTACTTC
V gene: TRBV30; J gene: TRBJ2-2; clone size: .; D gene: TRBD2; CDR3 protein: CAWSSTRLAGGRTGELFF; CDR3 DNA: TGTGCCTGGAGTTCTACAAGACTAGCGGGAGGACGGACCGGGGAGCTGTTTTTT
V gene: TRBV2; J gene: TRBJ2-2; clone size: many; D gene: .; CDR3 protein: CASRIGPTGELFF; CDR3 DNA: TGTGCCAGCAGGATCGGCCCAACCGGGGAGCTGTTTTTT
V gene: TRBV10-3; J gene: TRBJ2-1; clone size: .; D gene: .; CDR3 protein: CATQGYGYNEQFF; CDR3 DNA: TGTGCCACCCAGGGATATGGGTACAATGAGCAGTTCTTC
V gene: TRBV3-1; J gene: TRBJ2-1; clone size: few; D gene: TRBD2; CDR3 protein: CASSQGLAGGGGYNEQFF; CDR3 DNA: TGTGCCAGCAGCCAAGGACTAGCGGGAGGGGGGGGCTACAATGAGCAGTTCTTC
V gene: TRBV12-3/TRBV12-4; J gene: TRBJ2-7; clone size: many; D gene: TRBD1; CDR3 protein: CASSQRPGQGDEQYF; CDR3 DNA: TGTGCCAGCAGTCAGAGACCGGGACAGGGTGACGAGCAGTACTTC
V gene: TRBV12-3/TRBV12-4; J gene: TRBJ2-2; clone size: few; D gene: .; CDR3 protein: CASSPPLGRLNTGELFF; CDR3 DNA: TGTGCCAGCAGTCCGCCCTTGGGGCGGTTGAACACCGGGGAGCTGTTTTTT
V gene: TRBV29-1; J gene: TRBJ2-1; clone size: .; D gene: .; CDR3 protein: CSVVRGAYEQFF; CDR3 DNA: TGCAGCGTTGTCAGGGGAGCCTACGAGCAGTTCTTC
V gene: TRBV2; J gene: TRBJ2-2; clone size: few; D gene: TRBD2; CDR3 protein: CASRSGVNTGELFF; CDR3 DNA: TGTGCCAGCAGGAGCGGGGTGAACACCGGGGAGCTGTTTTTT
V gene: TRBV18; J gene: TRBJ2-7; clone size: few; D gene: .; CDR3 protein: CASSSSGIEQYF; CDR3 DNA: TGTGCCAGCTCATCCTCAGGGATCGAGCAGTACTTC